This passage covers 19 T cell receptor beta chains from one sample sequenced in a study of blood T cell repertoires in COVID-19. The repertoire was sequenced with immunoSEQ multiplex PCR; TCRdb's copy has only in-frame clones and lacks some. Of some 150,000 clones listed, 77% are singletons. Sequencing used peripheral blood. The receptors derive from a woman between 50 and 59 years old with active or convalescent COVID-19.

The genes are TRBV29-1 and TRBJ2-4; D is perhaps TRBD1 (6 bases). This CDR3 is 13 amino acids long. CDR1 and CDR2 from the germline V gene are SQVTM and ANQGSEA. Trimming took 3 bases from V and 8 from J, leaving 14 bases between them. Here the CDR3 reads CSVDGVGGDIQYF. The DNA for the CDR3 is TGCAGCGTTGACGGGGTAGGGGGAGACATTCAGTACTTC.

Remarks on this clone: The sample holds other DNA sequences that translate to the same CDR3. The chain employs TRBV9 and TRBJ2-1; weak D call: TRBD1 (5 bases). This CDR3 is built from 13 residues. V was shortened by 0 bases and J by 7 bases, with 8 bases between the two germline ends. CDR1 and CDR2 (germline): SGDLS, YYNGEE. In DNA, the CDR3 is TGTGCCAGCAGCGTAGGGGCAGGGAATGAGCAGTTCTTC. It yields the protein CASSVGAGNEQFF.

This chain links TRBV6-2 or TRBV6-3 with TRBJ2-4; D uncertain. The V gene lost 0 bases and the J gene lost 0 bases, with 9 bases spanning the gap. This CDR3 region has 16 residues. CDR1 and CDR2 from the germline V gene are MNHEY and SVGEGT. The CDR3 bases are TGTGCCAGCAGTTACTCGCTAGTTCTAGCCAAAAACATTCAGTACTTC. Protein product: CASSYSLVLAKNIQYF.

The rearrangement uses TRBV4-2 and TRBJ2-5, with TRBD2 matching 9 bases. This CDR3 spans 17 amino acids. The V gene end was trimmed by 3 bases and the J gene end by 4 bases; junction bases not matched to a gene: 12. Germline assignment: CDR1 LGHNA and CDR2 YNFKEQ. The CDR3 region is CASSQRAGTSIGETQYF. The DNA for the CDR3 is TGTGCCAGCAGCCAGCGCGCCGGGACTAGCATTGGAGAGACCCAGTACTTC.

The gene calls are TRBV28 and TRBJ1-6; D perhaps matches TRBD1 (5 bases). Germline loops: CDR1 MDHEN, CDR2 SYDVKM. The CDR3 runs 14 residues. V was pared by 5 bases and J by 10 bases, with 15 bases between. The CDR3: CASSPGVVGSPLHF. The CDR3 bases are TGTGCCAGCAGTCCGGGGGTGGTGGGCTCACCCCTCCACTTT.

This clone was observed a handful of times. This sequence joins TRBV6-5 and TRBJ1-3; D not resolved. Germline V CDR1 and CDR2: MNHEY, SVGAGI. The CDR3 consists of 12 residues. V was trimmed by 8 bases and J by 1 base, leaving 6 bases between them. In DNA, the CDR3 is TGTGCCAGCGCGGGGTCTGGAAACACCATATATTTT. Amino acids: CASAGSGNTIYF.

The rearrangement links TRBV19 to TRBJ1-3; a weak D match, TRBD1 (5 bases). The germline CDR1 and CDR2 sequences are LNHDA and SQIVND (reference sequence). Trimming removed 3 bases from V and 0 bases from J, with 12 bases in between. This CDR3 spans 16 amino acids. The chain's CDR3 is CASSMTQGGSGNTIYF. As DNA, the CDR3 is TGTGCCAGTAGTATGACCCAGGGTGGCTCTGGAAACACCATATATTTT.

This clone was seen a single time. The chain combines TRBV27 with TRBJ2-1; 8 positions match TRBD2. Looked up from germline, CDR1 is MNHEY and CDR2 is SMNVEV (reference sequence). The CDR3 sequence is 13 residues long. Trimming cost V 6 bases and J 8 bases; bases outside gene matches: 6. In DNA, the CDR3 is TGTGCCAGCAGGCGGGGGGCAGGGGATGAGCAGTTCTTC. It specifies CASRRGAGDEQFF.

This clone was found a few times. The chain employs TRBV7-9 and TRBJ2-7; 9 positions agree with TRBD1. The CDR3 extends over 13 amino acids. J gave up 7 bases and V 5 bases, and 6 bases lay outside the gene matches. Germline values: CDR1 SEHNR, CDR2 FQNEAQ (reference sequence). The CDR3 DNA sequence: TGTGCCAGCAGCAAGGGACAGGGCTGGGAGCAGTACTTC. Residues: CASSKGQGWEQYF. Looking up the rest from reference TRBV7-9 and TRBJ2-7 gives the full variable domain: DTGVSQNPRHKITKRGQNVTFRCDPISEHNRLYWYRQTLGQGPEFLTYFQNEAQLEKSRLLSDRFSAERPKGSFSTLEIQRTEQGDSAMYLCASSKGQGWEQYFGPGTRLTVT.

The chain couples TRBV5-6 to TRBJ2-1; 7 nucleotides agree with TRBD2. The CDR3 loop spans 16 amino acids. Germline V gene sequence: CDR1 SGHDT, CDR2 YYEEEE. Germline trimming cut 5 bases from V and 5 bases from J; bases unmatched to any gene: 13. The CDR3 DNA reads TGTGCCAGCAGTTTCACGGGGGGACCTACTCACAATGAGCAGTTCTTC. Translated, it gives CASSFTGGPTHNEQFF.

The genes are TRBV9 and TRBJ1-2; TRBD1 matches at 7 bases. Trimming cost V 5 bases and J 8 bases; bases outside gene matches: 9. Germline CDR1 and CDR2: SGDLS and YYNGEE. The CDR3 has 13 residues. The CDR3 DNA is TGTGCCAGCAGTCGGGACAGCACGGGGGGCTACACCTTC. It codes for CASSRDSTGGYTF.

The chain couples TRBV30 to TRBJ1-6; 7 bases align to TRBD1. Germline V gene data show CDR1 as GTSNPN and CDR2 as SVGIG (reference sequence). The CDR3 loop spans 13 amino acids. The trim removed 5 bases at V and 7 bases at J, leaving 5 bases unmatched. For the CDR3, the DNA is TGTGCCTGGGACAGGGTAGGGAATTCACCCCTCCACTTT. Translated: CAWDRVGNSPLHF. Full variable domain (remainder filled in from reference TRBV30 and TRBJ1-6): SQTIHQWPATLVQPVGSPLSLECTVEGTSNPNLYWYRQAAGRGLQLLFYSVGIGQISSEVPQNLSASRPQDRQFILSSKKLLLSDSGFYLCAWDRVGNSPLHFGNGTRLTVT.

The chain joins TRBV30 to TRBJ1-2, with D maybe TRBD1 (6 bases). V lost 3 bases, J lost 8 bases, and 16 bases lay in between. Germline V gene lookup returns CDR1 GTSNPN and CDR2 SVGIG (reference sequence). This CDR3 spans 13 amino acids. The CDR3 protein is CAWSSHGGAGYTF. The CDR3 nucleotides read TGTGCCTGGAGCTCCCATGGGGGGGCGGGCTACACCTTC.

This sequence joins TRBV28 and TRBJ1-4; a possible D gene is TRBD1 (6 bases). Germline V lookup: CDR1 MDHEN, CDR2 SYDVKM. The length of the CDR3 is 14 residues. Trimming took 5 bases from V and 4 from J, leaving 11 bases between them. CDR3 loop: CASSPRTVNEKLFF. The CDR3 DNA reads TGTGCCAGCAGTCCCCGGACAGTTAATGAAAAACTGTTTTTT.

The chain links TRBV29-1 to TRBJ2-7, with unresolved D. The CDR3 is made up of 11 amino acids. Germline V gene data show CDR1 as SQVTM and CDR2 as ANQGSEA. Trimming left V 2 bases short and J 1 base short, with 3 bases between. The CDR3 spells CSVELSYEQYF. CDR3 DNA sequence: TGCAGCGTTGAACTGTCCTACGAGCAGTACTTC.

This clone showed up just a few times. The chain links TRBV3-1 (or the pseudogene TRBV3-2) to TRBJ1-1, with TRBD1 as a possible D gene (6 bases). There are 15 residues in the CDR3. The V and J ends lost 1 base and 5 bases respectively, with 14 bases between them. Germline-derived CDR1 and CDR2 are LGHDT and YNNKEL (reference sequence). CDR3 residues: CASSQGATGKTEAFF. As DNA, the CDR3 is TGTGCCAGCAGCCAAGGGGCCACAGGGAAGACTGAAGCTTTCTTT.

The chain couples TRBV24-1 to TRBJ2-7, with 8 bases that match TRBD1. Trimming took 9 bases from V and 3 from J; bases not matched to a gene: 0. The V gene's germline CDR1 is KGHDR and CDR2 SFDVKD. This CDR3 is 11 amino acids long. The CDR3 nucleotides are TGTGCCACCGGACAGGGCTACGAGCAGTACTTC. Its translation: CATGQGYEQYF.

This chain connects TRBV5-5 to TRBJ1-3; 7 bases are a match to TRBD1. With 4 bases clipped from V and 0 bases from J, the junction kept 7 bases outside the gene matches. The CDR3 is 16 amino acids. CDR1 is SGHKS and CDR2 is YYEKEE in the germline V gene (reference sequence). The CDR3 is CASSKTGISSGNTIYF. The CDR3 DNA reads TGTGCCAGCAGCAAGACAGGGATCAGCTCTGGAAACACCATATATTTT.

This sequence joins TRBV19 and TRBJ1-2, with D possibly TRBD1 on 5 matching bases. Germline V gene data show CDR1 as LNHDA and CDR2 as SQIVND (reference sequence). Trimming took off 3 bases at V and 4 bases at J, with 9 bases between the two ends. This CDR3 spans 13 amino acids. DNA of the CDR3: TGTGCCAGTAGTATGGGGCAGTTCTATGGCTACACCTTC. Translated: CASSMGQFYGYTF.